The clone carrying this T cell receptor beta chain was observed a few times. This entry is derived from a study of shared clonotypes between healthy human individuals. Germline CDR1 LGHNA, CDR2 YNFKEQ. The J segment lost 2 bases and the V segment lost 1 base, leaving 3 bases of the junction unmatched. This CDR3 spans 15 amino acids. Once extracted for a subset, genomic DNA was divided evenly among several immunoSEQ plates. The protocol was immunoSEQ multiplex PCR, while the TCRdb copy is restricted to in-frame clones and leaves out a portion. The data contain 850,000 to 1,200,000 clones, around 76% of them singletons.

This clonotype originated in a man younger than 30 in good health. The V gene is TRBV4-2, the J gene TRBJ1-1; 8 nucleotides line up with TRBD1. The sample consisted of memory CD4+ T cells sorted from blood. Subset given: CD45RA-negative fraction. CDR3 sequence reads: CASSQVAGGNTEAFF. CDR3 nucleotides: TGTGCCAGCAGCCAAGTCGCAGGGGGCAACACTGAAGCTTTCTTT.